Presented here are 8 T cell receptor beta chains from one specimen sequenced in a study of Ad26.COV2.S vaccination and SARS-CoV-2 variants (dated by TCRdb to the early 2020s). According to the study, the label for this sample's treatment or condition signals: 19 received Ad26.COV2.S at low or high dose, single or two shots; roughly 5 received placebo; per-sample allocation not given. Repertoires of vaccine and placebo recipients were sequenced from samples taken on day 63 after the first injection. Libraries were prepared through the immunoSEQ multiplex PCR assay. Held by TCRdb, this immuneACCESS table contains in-frame sequences only and omits some clones. Under half of the omission traces to an unresolved V gene where checked; the cause of the rest is unknown. The sample records approximately 350,000 clones, 80% to 90% of which are singletons. The ten top clones hold around 7% of the sample. Sequences were derived from peripheral blood, sampled in a trial of Ad26.COV2.S vaccine versus placebo. These receptors were obtained from a person aged 18 to 65 who received the Ad26.COV2.S COVID-19 vaccine or a placebo.

The rearrangement links TRBV18 to TRBJ2-5; 12 bases are shared with TRBD2. CDR3 size: 15 residues. J lost 5 bases, V lost 2 bases, and 3 bases had no gene match. Germline V gene sequence: CDR1 KGHSH, CDR2 LQKENI. CDR3 amino acids: CASSPRLAGAETQYF. CDR3 nucleotides: TGTGCCAGCTCACCAAGACTAGCGGGAGCGGAGACCCAGTACTTC.

The rearrangement joins TRBV11-2 to TRBJ2-5, with D perhaps TRBD2 (6 bases). The V gene lost 1 base and the J gene lost 6 bases, with 12 bases spanning the gap. The CDR3 runs to 14 residues. Germline CDR1 and CDR2: SGHAT and FQNNGV. The CDR3 loop is CASSLGPGAKTQYF. For the CDR3, the DNA is TGTGCCAGCAGCTTAGGGCCGGGAGCGAAGACCCAGTACTTC.

This clone appeared a few times. This chain links TRBV7-6 with TRBJ1-3; perhaps TRBD1 as D (5 bases). CDR1 and CDR2 (germline): SGHVS, FNYEAQ. Trimming pared 1 base from V and 0 bases from J, leaving 7 bases between. The CDR3 extends over 15 amino acids. The CDR3 sequence: CASSLGGGSGNTIYF. As DNA, the CDR3 is TGTGCCAGCAGCTTAGGTGGGGGCTCTGGAAACACCATATATTTT.

To note about this clone: This specimen includes other DNA sequences encoding the same CDR3. This chain's CDR3 is CASSLPGQGREKLFF. The CDR3 bases are TGTGCCAGCAGCCTACCTGGACAGGGTAGAGAAAAACTGTTTTTT. The chain joins TRBV7-9 to TRBJ1-4; 8 nucleotides agree with TRBD1. The CDR3 totals 15 residues. Losses at the gene ends were 5 bases for V and 8 bases for J; bases not matched to a gene: 10. CDR1 is SEHNR, CDR2 FQNEAQ, per germline (reference sequence).

DNA of the CDR3: TGCGCCAGCAGCCAAGATTGGGCGGGGGTGGCCTACGAGCAGTACTTC. As protein: CASSQDWAGVAYEQYF. The chain is built from TRBV4-1 and TRBJ2-7; TRBD2 aligns across 7 bases. The CDR3 is made up of 16 amino acids. Germline CDR1 is MGHRA and CDR2 is YSYEKL. V gave up 0 bases and J gave up 2 bases; unmatched junction bases: 7.

The rearrangement uses TRBV2 and TRBJ1-5; D gene unclear. Trimming stripped 4 bases from V and 4 bases from J, with 5 bases between. CDR3 size: 12 residues. Germline V CDR1 and CDR2: SNHLY, FYNNEI. The CDR3 DNA reads as TGTGCCAGCAGTGGACGGAATCAGCCCCAGCATTTT. This encodes CASSGRNQPQHF.

The chain recombines TRBV2 with TRBJ1-1, with a possible D match to TRBD1 (6 bases). Germline CDR1 reads SNHLY; CDR2 reads FYNNEI. V was cut by 4 bases and J by 3 bases, with 9 bases left in between. This CDR3 has 13 residues. CDR3 sequence reads: CASSANRDTEAFF. The CDR3 DNA reads as TGTGCCAGCAGTGCCAACAGGGACACTGAAGCTTTCTTT.

This chain connects TRBV2 to TRBJ2-1, with TRBD2 identical over 7 bases. Germline V gene lookup returns CDR1 SNHLY and CDR2 FYNNEI. The CDR3 is made up of 14 amino acids. With V trimmed by 4 bases and J by 4 bases, 4 bases remained unmatched. The CDR3 region is CASSGLAVYNEQFF. The DNA of the CDR3 is TGTGCCAGCAGTGGCCTAGCGGTGTACAATGAGCAGTTCTTC.